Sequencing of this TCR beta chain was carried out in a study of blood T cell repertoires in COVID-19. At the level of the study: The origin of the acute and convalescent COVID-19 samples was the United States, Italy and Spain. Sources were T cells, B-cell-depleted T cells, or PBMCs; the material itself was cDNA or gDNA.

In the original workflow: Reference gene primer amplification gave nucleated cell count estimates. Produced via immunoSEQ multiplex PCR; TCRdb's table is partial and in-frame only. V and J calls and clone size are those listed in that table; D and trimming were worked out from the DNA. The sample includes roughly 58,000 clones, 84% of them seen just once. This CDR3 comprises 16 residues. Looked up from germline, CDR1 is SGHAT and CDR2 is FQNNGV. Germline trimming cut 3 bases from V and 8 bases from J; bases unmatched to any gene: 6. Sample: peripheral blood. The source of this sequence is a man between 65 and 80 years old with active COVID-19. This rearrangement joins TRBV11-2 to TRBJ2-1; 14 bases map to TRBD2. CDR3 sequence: CASSLTSGRASDEQFF. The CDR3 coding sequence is TGTGCCAGCAGCTTGACTAGCGGGAGGGCCTCGGATGAGCAGTTCTTC.